This T cell receptor beta chain was profiled in a study of cytomegalovirus exposure and HLA in healthy donors. Germline V CDR1 and CDR2: MNHEY, SVGAGI. Trimming pared 4 bases from V and 4 bases from J, leaving 17 bases between. The CDR3 has 16 residues. Note on this clone: Its specificity is not known.

Study outcomes and limitations: For cytomegalovirus status, the classifier reportedly gave diagnoses with high specificity and sensitivity. Many donors shared some public TCRs, even though most TCR sequences were rare. Subsequent analysis found a tendency for first-cohort TCR clusters to co-occur within the 90 to 150 validation repertoires.

Separate from the approximately 670-subject first cohort was the approximately 110-subject validation cohort, to which the donors belonged. Only in-frame clones appear in the TCRdb table, and some are missing; sequencing was by immunoSEQ multiplex PCR. The table has 110,000 or so clones, under 90% seen once. The chain links TRBV6-5 to TRBJ1-3; D unclear. The sequenced sample consisted of PBMCs. The clonotype comes from a young woman in good health and CMV-seronegative. CDR3 amino acids: CASSFSGSFDGNTIYF. DNA of the CDR3: TGTGCCAGCAGTTTCTCCGGGTCGTTCGACGGAAACACCATATATTTT.